The present TCR beta chain was sequenced within a study of molecular identifiers for immune sequencing clone quantification. Study results and caveats: Clones above 20 RNA copies contained over 97% of effector molecules and under 1% of naive molecules.

Naive CD8 library inputs spanned roughly 17,000 to 1,000,000 sorted cells and 10%, 30% or 50% RNA. A CD8+CD4-CCR7+CD45RA+ gate was used to sort naive CD8 T cells. V was pared by 3 bases and J by 4 bases, with 15 bases between. This CDR3 has 15 amino acids. In germline, CDR1 is KGHSY, CDR2 FQNENV. This clonotype has a count of ten or more. Its antigen is unidentified. It was with previously described methods and listed TCR primers that bulk TCR libraries were made. TCRdb reanalysed the PCR reads using MiXCR and keeps one entry per CDR3 protein. The data contain fewer than 350,000 distinct CDR3 sequences, roughly a fifth of them seen just once; the ten biggest clones take up roughly 0.8%.

The receptor comes from a human donor in good health. Some libraries in this study had Jurkat cell RNA spiked in. The chain links TRBV16 to TRBJ1-1; no definite D call. Sample: naive CD8+ T cells from blood, with Jurkat cell RNA spiked in. Subset reported: FACS-sorted CD8+CD4-CCR7+CD45RA+ naive T cells. The CDR3: CASSHVRASITEAFF. Written as DNA, the CDR3 is TGTGCCAGCAGCCACGTTCGGGCCTCAATCACTGAAGCTTTCTTT.